The 3 T cell receptor beta chains below were found in one sample sequenced in a study of T cells in women clearing cervical HPV infection. Libraries were prepared by immunoSEQ multiplex PCR; TCRdb keeps only in-frame clonotypes and omits some of them. Recorded for this sample: 15,000 to 20,000 clones. Sample: blood buffy coat. The receptors here all came from a woman between 18 and 70 years old with a cervical HPV16 infection that either progressed to CIN3+ or cleared (not recorded which).

Turning to this clone: The sequenced fragment ends 3 residues before the CDR3 boundary, so the rest is inferred from the germline J gene. V and J are TRBV11-3 and TRBJ1-1; D is perhaps TRBD1 (6 bases). The germline V and J ends were trimmed by 5 bases and 2 bases, with 15 bases remaining between them. The germline gives CDR1 SGHNT, CDR2 YENEEA. This CDR3 comprises 15 residues. The CDR3 loop is CASSAGGGRNTEAFF. The sequenced part of the CDR3 DNA is TGTGCCAGCAGCGCCGGGGGGGGCCGAAACACTGAA.

A note on this clone: The read ends 3 residues before the CDR3 terminus; that terminus is restored from the germline J gene. This rearrangement joins TRBV6-2 or TRBV6-3 to TRBJ2-1; maybe TRBD1 (6 bases). The CDR3 sequence is 13 residues long. In germline, CDR1 is MNHEY, CDR2 SVGEGT. V lost 8 bases, J lost 1 base, and 9 bases lay in between. The CDR3 loop reads CASGGQSYNEQFF. The sequenced CDR3 bases are TGTGCCAGCGGGGGCCAATCCTACAATGAG.

In regard to this clone: The read terminates 3 residues before the CDR3 end, so the remaining end is supplied by the germline J gene. This chain connects TRBV20-1 to TRBJ2-7; 14 bases are shared with TRBD2. The CDR3 totals 15 residues. V lost 3 bases and J lost 4; bases outside the gene matches: 5. Per germline, CDR1 DFQATT and CDR2 SNEGSKA (reference sequence). CDR3 amino acids: CSASRLAGGPYEQYF. CDR3 DNA (partial): TGCAGTGCTAGCAGACTAGCGGGAGGGCCGTACGAG.